This T cell receptor (beta chain) was identified during a study of cytomegalovirus exposure and HLA in healthy donors. Turning to the study itself: Falling in the Caucasian-associated ancestry cluster were about 80% of approximately 410 genotyped donors.

With 60 Vbeta and 13 Jbeta primers, the PCR was carried out. TCRdb's table, derived via immunoSEQ multiplex PCR, lists solely in-frame clones and lacks some. The table lists about 200,000 clones, around four fifths of them singletons. V lost 0 bases and J 6 bases, leaving 13 bases between the germline ends. CDR1 and CDR2 from the germline V gene are SGHRS and YFSETQ. CDR3 length: 14 amino acids. The V and J genes are TRBV5-1 and TRBJ2-7; a possible D gene is TRBD1 (5 bases). The sequencing input was PBMCs. The receptor was isolated from a man over 45 in good health and CMV-seronegative. The CDR3, as DNA: TGCGCCAGCAGCTTGGAGGCAGGGTTGCGCGAGCAGTACTTC. Its translation is CASSLEAGLREQYF. The variable domain in full, with the rest retrieved from reference TRBV5-1 and TRBJ2-7, is KAGVTQTPRYLIKTRGQQVTLSCSPISGHRSVSWYQQTPGQGLQFLFEYFSETQRNKGNFPGRFSGRQFSNSRSEMNVSTLELGDSALYLCASSLEAGLREQYFGPGTRLTVT.